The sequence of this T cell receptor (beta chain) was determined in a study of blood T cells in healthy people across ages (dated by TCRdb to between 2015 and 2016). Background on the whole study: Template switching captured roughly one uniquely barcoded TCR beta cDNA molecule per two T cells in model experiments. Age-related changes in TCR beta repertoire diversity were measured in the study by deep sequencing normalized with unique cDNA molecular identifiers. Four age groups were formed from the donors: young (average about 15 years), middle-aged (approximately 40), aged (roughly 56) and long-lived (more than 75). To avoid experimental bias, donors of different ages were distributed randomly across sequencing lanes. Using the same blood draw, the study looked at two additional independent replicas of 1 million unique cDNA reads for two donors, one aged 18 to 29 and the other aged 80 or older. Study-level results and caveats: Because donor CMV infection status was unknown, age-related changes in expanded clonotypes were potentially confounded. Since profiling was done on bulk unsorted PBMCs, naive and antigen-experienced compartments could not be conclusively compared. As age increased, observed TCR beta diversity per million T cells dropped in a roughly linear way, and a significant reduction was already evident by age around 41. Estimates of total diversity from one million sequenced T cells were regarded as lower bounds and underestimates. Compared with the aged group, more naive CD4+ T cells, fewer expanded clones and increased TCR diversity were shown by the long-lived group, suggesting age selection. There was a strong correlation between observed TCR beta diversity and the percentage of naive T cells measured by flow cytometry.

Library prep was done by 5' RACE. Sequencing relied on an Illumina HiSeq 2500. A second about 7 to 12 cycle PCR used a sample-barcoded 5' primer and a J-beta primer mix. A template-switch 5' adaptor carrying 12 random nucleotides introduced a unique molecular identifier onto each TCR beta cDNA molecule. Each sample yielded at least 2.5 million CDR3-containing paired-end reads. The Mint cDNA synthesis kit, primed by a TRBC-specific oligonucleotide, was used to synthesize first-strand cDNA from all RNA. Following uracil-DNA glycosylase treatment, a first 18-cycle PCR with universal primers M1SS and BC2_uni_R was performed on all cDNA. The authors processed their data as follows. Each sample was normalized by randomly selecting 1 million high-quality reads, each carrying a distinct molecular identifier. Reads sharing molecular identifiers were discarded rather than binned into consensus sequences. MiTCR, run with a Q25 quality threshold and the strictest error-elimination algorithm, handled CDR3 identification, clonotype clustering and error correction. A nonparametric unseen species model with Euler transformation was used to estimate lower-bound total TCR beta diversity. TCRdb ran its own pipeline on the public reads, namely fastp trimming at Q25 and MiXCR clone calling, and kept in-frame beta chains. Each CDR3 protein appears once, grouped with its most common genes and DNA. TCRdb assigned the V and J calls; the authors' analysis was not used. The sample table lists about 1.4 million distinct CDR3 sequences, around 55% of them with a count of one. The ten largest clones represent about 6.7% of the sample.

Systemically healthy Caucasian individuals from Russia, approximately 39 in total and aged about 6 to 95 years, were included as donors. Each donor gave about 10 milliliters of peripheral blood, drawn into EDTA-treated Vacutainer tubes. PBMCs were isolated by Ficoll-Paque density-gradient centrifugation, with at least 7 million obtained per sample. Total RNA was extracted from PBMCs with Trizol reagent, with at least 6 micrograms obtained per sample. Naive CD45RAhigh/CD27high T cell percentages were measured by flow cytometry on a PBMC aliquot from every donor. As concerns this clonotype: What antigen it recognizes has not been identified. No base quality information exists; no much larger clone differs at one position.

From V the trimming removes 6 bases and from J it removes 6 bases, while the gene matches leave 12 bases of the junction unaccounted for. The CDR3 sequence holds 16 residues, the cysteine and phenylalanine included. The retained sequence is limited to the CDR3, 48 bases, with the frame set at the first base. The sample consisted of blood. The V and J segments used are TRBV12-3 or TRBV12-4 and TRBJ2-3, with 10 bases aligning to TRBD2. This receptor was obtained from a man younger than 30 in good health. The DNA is TGTGCCAGCAGAAGCGGGAGGGCCTCGGGTTTCGATACGCAGTATTTT. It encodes CASRSGRASGFDTQYF.